The entry below gives a single T cell receptor (beta chain) sequence along with its context. This CDR3 is also generated by other DNA sequences in the sample. Germline V CDR1 and CDR2: SGHRS, YFSETQ. Trimming took 0 bases from V and 3 from J, leaving 9 bases between them. The CDR3 has 14 amino acids. Caucasian adults residing in Nashville, Tennessee made up all the donors. This sample is drawn from a study of shared clonotypes between healthy human individuals. The authors ran the assay at deep level. Data came from immunoSEQ multiplex PCR; TCRdb stores just in-frame clones and leaves some out. The sample lists 1.6 million or so clones; roughly 95% were seen once.

This chain uses TRBV5-1 with TRBJ1-1; weak D call: TRBD1 (5 bases). Source material: naive CD4+ T cells sorted from blood. The subset is: CD45RA+ positively selected. The receptor was isolated from a man aged 25 to 45 in good health. Written as DNA, the CDR3 is TGCGCCAGCAGCTTGGCCGGGACCGACACTGAAGCTTTCTTT. Protein product: CASSLAGTDTEAFF.